This T cell receptor beta chain is drawn from a study of blood T cell repertoires in COVID-19. For the study at large: Samples representing acute and convalescent COVID-19 were sourced from the United States, Italy and Spain.

In germline, CDR1 is MNHEY, CDR2 SMNVEV (reference sequence). V shed 2 bases, J shed 6 bases, and the junction held 9 bases outside the gene matches. The CDR3 spans 15 residues. As processed by the authors: Reference gene primer amplification gave nucleated cell count estimates. Measured with immunoSEQ multiplex PCR; TCRdb has only the in-frame clones, and not every one. V and J calls and clone size are as listed in that table; D and trimming were resolved from the DNA. The sample comprises 45,000 to 55,000 clones, 75% to 90% of which are singletons, and about 3% rests with the top ten. The sample consisted of peripheral blood. The sequence derives from a human donor in a cohort sampled during active COVID-19. This chain connects TRBV27 to TRBJ2-7, with 8 positions matching TRBD1. CDR3 bases: TGTGCCAGCAGTTTAGGACAGGGACTTCTCTCCGAGCAGTACTTC. Translated: CASSLGQGLLSEQYF.